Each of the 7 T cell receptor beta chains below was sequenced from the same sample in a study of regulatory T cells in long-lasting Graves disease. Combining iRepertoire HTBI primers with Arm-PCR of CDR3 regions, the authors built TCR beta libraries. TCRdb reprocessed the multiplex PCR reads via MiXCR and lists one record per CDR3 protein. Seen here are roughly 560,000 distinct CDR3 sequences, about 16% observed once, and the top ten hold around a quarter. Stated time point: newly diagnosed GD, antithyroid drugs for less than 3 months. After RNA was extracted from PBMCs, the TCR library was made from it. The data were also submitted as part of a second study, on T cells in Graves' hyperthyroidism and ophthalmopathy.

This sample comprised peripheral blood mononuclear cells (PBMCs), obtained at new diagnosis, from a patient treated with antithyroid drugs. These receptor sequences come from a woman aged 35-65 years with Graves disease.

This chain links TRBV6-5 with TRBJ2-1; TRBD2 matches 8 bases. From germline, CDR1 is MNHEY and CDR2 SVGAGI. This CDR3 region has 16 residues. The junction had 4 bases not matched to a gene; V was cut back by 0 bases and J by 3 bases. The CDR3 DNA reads TGTGCCAGCAGTTACTCTCGGGGGGGCATCTACAATGAGCAGTTCTTC. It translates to CASSYSRGGIYNEQFF.

CDR3 in amino acids: CASSLDRSSSGNTIYF. The CDR3 region has the DNA TGCGCCAGCAGCTTGGACAGGTCCAGCTCTGGAAACACCATATATTTT. The V gene is TRBV5-1, the J gene TRBJ1-3; D is possibly TRBD1 (5 bases). CDR1 is SGHRS, CDR2 YFSETQ, per germline. V lost 0 bases and J 0 bases, leaving 10 bases between the germline ends. The CDR3 extends over 16 amino acids.

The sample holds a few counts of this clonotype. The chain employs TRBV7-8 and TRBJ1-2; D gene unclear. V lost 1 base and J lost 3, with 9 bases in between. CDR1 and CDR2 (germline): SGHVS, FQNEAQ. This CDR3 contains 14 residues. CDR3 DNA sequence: TGTGCCAGCAGCTTAGAACTAGACGACTATGGCTACACCTTC. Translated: CASSLELDDYGYTF.

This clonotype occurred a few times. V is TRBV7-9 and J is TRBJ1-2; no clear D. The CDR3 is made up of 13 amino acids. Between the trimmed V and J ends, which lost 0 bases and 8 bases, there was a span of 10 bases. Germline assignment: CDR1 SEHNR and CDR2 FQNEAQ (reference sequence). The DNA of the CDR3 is TGTGCCAGCAGCTTAGCCGGGCCTCAAGGCTACACCTTC. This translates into CASSLAGPQGYTF.

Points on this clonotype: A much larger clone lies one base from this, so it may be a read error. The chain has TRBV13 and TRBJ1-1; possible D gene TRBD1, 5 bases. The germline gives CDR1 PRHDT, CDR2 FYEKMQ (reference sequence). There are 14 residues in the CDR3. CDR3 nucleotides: TGTGCCGGCAGCACGGCAGGGAGGGACACTGAAGCTTTCTTT. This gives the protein CAGSTAGRDTEAFF.

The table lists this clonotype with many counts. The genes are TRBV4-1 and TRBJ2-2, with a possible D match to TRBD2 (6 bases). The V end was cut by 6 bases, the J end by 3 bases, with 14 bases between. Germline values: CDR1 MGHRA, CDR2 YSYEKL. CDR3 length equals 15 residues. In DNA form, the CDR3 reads TGCGCCAGCAGGCGTGGGGGGACGGACACCGGGGAGCTGTTTTTT. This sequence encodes CASRRGGTDTGELFF.

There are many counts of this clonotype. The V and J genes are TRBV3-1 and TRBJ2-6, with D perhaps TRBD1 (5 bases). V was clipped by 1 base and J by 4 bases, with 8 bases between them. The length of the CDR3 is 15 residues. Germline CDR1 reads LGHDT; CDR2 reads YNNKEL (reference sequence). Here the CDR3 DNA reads TGTGCCAGCAGCCAAGCGTCAGGGGGGGCCAACGTCCTGACTTTC. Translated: CASSQASGGANVLTF.